The source of this T cell receptor beta chain is a study of T cells expressing NK-cell markers. Whole-study context: The authors sequenced eight donors, of whom seven were HCMV-seropositive and one was seronegative. Study results and caveats: Among a handful of donors, these clonotypes also ranked first in the CD3+CD56-NKG2C+ fraction.

The authors generated TCR beta cDNA through 5'RACE template switching with UMIs. With the 5' RACE reads reprocessed, TCRdb shows one record per CDR3 protein and no DNA. The sample table sets out about 190,000 distinct CDR3 sequences. The CDR3 runs to 14 residues. Germline assignment: CDR1 DFQATT and CDR2 SNEGSKA (reference sequence). As for this clonotype: Its target is not known.

The sequence derives from a man aged 18 to 69 in good health. The rearrangement links TRBV20-1 to TRBJ1-5; TCRdb lists TRBD1, though no DNA is available to test this call. The sequenced sample was blood T cells: a sorted CD56 or NKG2C T cell subset, CD4+ or CD8+ T cells, or bulk PBMC T cells (not recorded which). CDR3 amino acids: CSASTGGAYQPQHF.